The clone carrying this T cell receptor (beta chain) was picked up many times. This CDR3 spans 14 amino acids. The germline V gene has CDR1 SGDLS and CDR2 YYNGEE. V lost 4 bases, J lost 0 bases, and 4 bases stayed unmatched. The data were obtained in a study of T-cell reconstitution after alpha-beta-depleted transplantation in children. For TCRbeta, the library was prepared with unique molecular identifiers. From the PCR reads, TCRdb called clonotypes with MiXCR, one entry per CDR3 protein. The data show approximately 590,000 distinct CDR3 sequences, under 12% seen once. The source is a human donor who donated a stem cell graft to a child with acute myeloid leukemia. This material consisted of PBMCs from the stem cell graft donor, taken from the stem cell graft. This chain links TRBV9 with TRBJ2-7; TRBD2 matches 7 bases. This CDR3 is CASSTGGSSYEQYF. The CDR3 DNA is TGTGCCAGCAGCACGGGAGGTAGCTCCTACGAGCAGTACTTC.